Each of the 32 T cell receptor beta chains below was sequenced from the same sample in a study of T cell responses to AZD1222 COVID-19 vaccine. Profiled with immunoSEQ multiplex PCR; TCRdb holds only in-frame clones, not every one. Altogether some 97,000 clones are present, around nine tenths being singletons, with the ten largest covering roughly 15%. The source material was peripheral blood, sampled on day 0 of AZD1222 vaccination. These receptors came from an adult in good health.

CDR3 loop: CASSPPSSRTEAFF. The DNA for the CDR3 is TGTGCCAGCTCACCACCGAGTAGTAGGACTGAAGCTTTCTTT. The chain is built from TRBV18 and TRBJ1-1; D gene unclear. V was cut by 0 bases and J by 5 bases, with 10 bases left in between. This CDR3 is built from 14 residues. CDR1 KGHSH and CDR2 LQKENI come from the germline V gene.

The V call is TRBV18, the J call TRBJ2-7; D remains ambiguous. The CDR3 length is 15 residues. V lost 6 bases and J lost 0, with 15 bases in between. Germline V gene data show CDR1 as KGHSH and CDR2 as LQKENI. CDR3 bases: TGTGCCAGCTCGGGCGACTTCCCCAGCTCCTACGAGCAGTACTTC. As protein: CASSGDFPSSYEQYF.

The chain uses TRBV29-1 and TRBJ1-2, with TRBD1 matching over 8 bases. The CDR3 loop spans 13 amino acids. The junction had 5 bases not matched to a gene; V was cut back by 0 bases and J by 8 bases. Germline-derived CDR1 and CDR2 are SQVTM and ANQGSEA. CDR3 amino acids: CSVEDPRGLGYTF. The CDR3, as DNA: TGCAGCGTTGAAGACCCCAGGGGGCTGGGCTACACCTTC.

This clone was seen just once. This chain uses TRBV20-1 with TRBJ1-1; no clear D. Trimming left V 5 bases short and J 7 bases short, with 11 bases between. The germline V gene encodes CDR1 DFQATT and CDR2 SNEGSKA (reference sequence). This CDR3 comprises 11 residues. The CDR3 DNA reads as TGCAGTGCTGCTCCATGGGGTGAAGCTTTCTTT. It is translated as CSAAPWGEAFF.

This clone was counted only a few times. The V call is TRBV5-4, the J call TRBJ2-2; tentatively, D is TRBD1 or TRBD2 (6 bases each). CDR1 and CDR2 (germline): SGHNT, YYREEE (reference sequence). The CDR3 extends over 15 amino acids. Trimming took 10 bases from V and 0 from J, leaving 16 bases between them. CDR3 amino acids: CAGGQAGTNTGELFF. Here the CDR3 DNA reads TGTGCCGGGGGGCAAGCGGGTACGAACACCGGGGAGCTGTTTTTT.

The chain employs TRBV7-9 and TRBJ1-1; TRBD1 matches 8 bases. The V and J ends lost 2 bases and 5 bases, in that order; junction bases with no gene match: 10. Germline loops: CDR1 SEHNR, CDR2 FQNEAQ (reference sequence). This CDR3 has 16 residues. CDR3 loop: CASSLPGDRGKTEAFF. In DNA form, the CDR3 reads TGTGCCAGCAGCTTACCCGGTGACAGGGGTAAGACTGAAGCTTTCTTT.

This chain connects TRBV10-3 to TRBJ1-1, with unresolved D. The CDR3 is made up of 14 amino acids. Trimming stripped 6 bases from V and 5 bases from J, with 16 bases between. Germline assignment: CDR1 ENHRY and CDR2 SYGVKD. The CDR3 region is CAISGRSGETEAFF. The CDR3 DNA follows: TGTGCCATCAGCGGAAGGTCCGGGGAGACTGAAGCTTTCTTT.

The V call is TRBV14, the J call TRBJ1-6; D is possibly TRBD1 (5 bases). Trimming stripped 4 bases from V and 4 bases from J, with 5 bases between. Per germline, CDR1 SGHDN and CDR2 FVKESK. The length of the CDR3 is 13 residues. The CDR3 DNA reads TGTGCCAGCAGCCCAGGGTATAATTCACCCCTCCACTTT. It translates to CASSPGYNSPLHF.

The V and J genes are TRBV19 and TRBJ1-3; 10 nucleotides match TRBD1. J lost 2 bases, V lost 4 bases, and 2 bases had no gene match. This CDR3 has 15 residues. CDR1 and CDR2 (germline): LNHDA, SQIVND (reference sequence). This CDR3 is CASSRQGATGNTIYF. The CDR3 DNA follows: TGTGCCAGTAGTAGACAGGGGGCAACTGGAAACACCATATATTTT.

CDR3 DNA: TGTGCCAGTAGTATAGATCAAGGGACCCTAAATGAGCAGTTCTTC. It codes for CASSIDQGTLNEQFF. The chain links TRBV19 to TRBJ2-1; D may match TRBD1 or TRBD2 (5 bases each). V lost 0 bases, J lost 7 bases, and 13 bases lay in between. Germline CDR1 is LNHDA and CDR2 is SQIVND (reference sequence). This CDR3 spans 15 amino acids.

The chain employs TRBV2 and TRBJ1-3; D gene unclear. Germline V gene lookup returns CDR1 SNHLY and CDR2 FYNNEI. The CDR3 runs 15 residues. Trimming removed 1 base at V and 4 bases at J, with 11 bases between. The CDR3 loop reads CASSEVAQRGNTIYF. The CDR3 DNA is TGTGCCAGCAGTGAAGTTGCCCAGAGGGGAAACACCATATATTTT.

Notes on this clone: Other DNA sequences in this sample translate to the same CDR3. The gene calls are TRBV5-6 and TRBJ2-3; no firm D call. V was cut by 2 bases and J by 3 bases, with 7 bases left in between. The CDR3 consists of 13 residues. Germline CDR1 is SGHDT and CDR2 is YYEEEE. The CDR3 spells CASSLRLTDTQYF. Here the CDR3 DNA reads TGTGCCAGCAGCTTAAGGCTAACAGATACGCAGTATTTT.

The chain has TRBV10-3 and TRBJ1-1; D is perhaps TRBD1 (6 bases). Germline CDR1 reads ENHRY; CDR2 reads SYGVKD. V gave up 3 bases and J gave up 6 bases, with 14 bases separating them. The CDR3 spans 14 residues. The CDR3 bases are TGTGCCATCAGTGACCAACAGGGAAACCCTGAAGCTTTCTTT. Encoded protein: CAISDQQGNPEAFF.

The rearrangement joins TRBV6-6 to TRBJ1-2; 11 bases match TRBD1. V was pared by 7 bases and J by 2 bases, with 6 bases of the junction left unmatched. Germline CDR1 is MNHNY and CDR2 is SVGAGI (reference sequence). The CDR3 is 15 amino acids. CDR3 loop: CASKAGTGGNYGYTF. CDR3 in DNA: TGTGCCAGCAAGGCAGGGACAGGGGGAAACTATGGCTACACCTTC.

Only one count was recorded for this clone. The chain has TRBV10-3 and TRBJ2-3; 7 bases fit TRBD2. The CDR3 runs 14 residues. With V trimmed by 6 bases and J by 2 bases, 5 bases remained unmatched. Germline V CDR1 and CDR2: ENHRY, SYGVKD. The CDR3 DNA sequence: TGTGCCATCAGGAACGGGACTAACACAGATACGCAGTATTTT. Translated: CAIRNGTNTDTQYF.

The V call is TRBV3-1 (or the pseudogene TRBV3-2), the J call TRBJ2-5; 8 nucleotides match TRBD2. CDR1 and CDR2 (germline): LGHDT, YNNKEL (reference sequence). The CDR3 has 15 residues. With V trimmed by 4 bases and J by 5 bases, 9 bases remained unmatched. The CDR3 region is CASSPGGARGETQYF. The CDR3 DNA sequence: TGTGCCAGCAGCCCCGGGGGGGCCCGGGGGGAGACCCAGTACTTC.

This rearrangement joins TRBV2 to TRBJ2-2; possible D gene TRBD2, 5 bases. The CDR3 covers 12 residues. V lost 6 bases and J 5 bases, leaving 7 bases between the germline ends. Germline-derived CDR1 and CDR2 are SNHLY and FYNNEI. The CDR3 here is CASRRVTGELFF. CDR3 DNA: TGTGCCAGCAGGAGGGTGACCGGGGAGCTGTTTTTT.

This clone came up once. The genes are TRBV18 and TRBJ1-4; unclear D gene. The length of the CDR3 is 15 residues. Per germline, CDR1 KGHSH and CDR2 LQKENI. Trimming pared 2 bases from V and 0 bases from J, leaving 7 bases between. The DNA for the CDR3 is TGTGCCAGCTCACCATTTCGGGCAACTAATGAAAAACTGTTTTTT. Translated, it gives CASSPFRATNEKLFF.

The sample holds one count of this clone. The V call is TRBV5-1, the J call TRBJ2-2; a weak D match, TRBD1 (6 bases). Germline CDR1 SGHRS, CDR2 YFSETQ. V dropped 7 bases and J dropped 1 base, with 11 bases sitting between them. The CDR3 spans 14 residues. The CDR3 loop is CASQPGQNTGELFF. CDR3 DNA: TGCGCCAGCCAGCCGGGACAGAACACCGGGGAGCTGTTTTTT. The whole variable domain, remainder taken from reference TRBV5-1 and TRBJ2-2, is KAGVTQTPRYLIKTRGQQVTLSCSPISGHRSVSWYQQTPGQGLQFLFEYFSETQRNKGNFPGRFSGRQFSNSRSEMNVSTLELGDSALYLCASQPGQNTGELFFGEGSRLTVL.

V usage is TRBV2 and J usage is TRBJ1-2, with D possibly being TRBD1 (5 bases). Trimming pared 7 bases from V and 2 bases from J, leaving 8 bases between. The CDR3 is 12 residues long. The germline CDR1 and CDR2 sequences are SNHLY and FYNNEI. Written as DNA, the CDR3 is TGTGCCAGCAACCGGGGCAACTATGGCTACACCTTC. Translation gives CASNRGNYGYTF.

This clone was seen a single time. V gene TRBV10-3 combines with J gene TRBJ1-5, with 7 bases matching TRBD1. CDR1 and CDR2 from the germline V gene are ENHRY and SYGVKD. There are 16 residues in the CDR3. V lost 0 bases, J lost 2 bases, and 4 bases stayed unmatched. CDR3 sequence (DNA): TGTGCCATCAGTGAGTCGGGGACAGATGGCAATCAGCCCCAGCATTTT. It translates to CAISESGTDGNQPQHF.

The chain couples TRBV24-1 to TRBJ2-3; 9 bases are a match to TRBD1. This CDR3 comprises 13 residues. J gave up 10 bases and V 8 bases, and 9 bases lay outside the gene matches. Germline CDR1 KGHDR, CDR2 SFDVKD. DNA for the CDR3: TGTGCCACCACCGGGACAGGGTCGCAGTCGCAGTATTTT. This codes for CATTGTGSQSQYF.

V is TRBV24-1 and J is TRBJ2-6; the D is unclear. Germline CDR1 is KGHDR and CDR2 is SFDVKD. The V end lost 6 bases, the J end lost 0 bases, and 2 bases lay between the germline ends. The CDR3 contains 13 residues. Here the CDR3 reads CATSSSGANVLTF. CDR3 DNA: TGTGCCACCAGTTCCTCTGGGGCCAACGTCCTGACTTTC.

The CDR3 region is CASSSTGGDLDTQYF. The DNA of the CDR3 is TGTGCCAGCAGCTCTACCGGTGGAGATCTCGATACGCAGTATTTT. The rearrangement links TRBV5-4 to TRBJ2-3; D call uncertain. The germline V gene has CDR1 SGHNT and CDR2 YYREEE (reference sequence). The CDR3 covers 15 residues. Trimming cost V 3 bases and J 6 bases, with 17 bases left between them.

The CDR3 region is CASSLDLGWVSEAFF. The DNA of the CDR3 is TGTGCCAGCAGCTTGGATCTGGGGTGGGTCAGCGAAGCTTTCTTT. This rearrangement joins TRBV5-5 to TRBJ1-1; no definite D call. The V and J ends lost 0 bases and 8 bases respectively, with 17 bases between them. Germline lookup yields CDR1 SGHKS and CDR2 YYEKEE (reference sequence). The CDR3 is 15 amino acids.

V gene TRBV5-4 combines with J gene TRBJ2-6, with D uncertain. Germline V gene data show CDR1 as SGHNT and CDR2 as YYREEE (reference sequence). The CDR3 contains 15 residues. The V and J ends lost 1 base and 4 bases respectively, with 9 bases between them. This chain's CDR3 is CASSLRQTGANVLTF. The CDR3 DNA reads as TGTGCCAGCAGCTTGCGTCAAACCGGGGCCAACGTCCTGACTTTC. The full variable domain, completed using reference TRBV5-4 and TRBJ2-6, is ETGVTQSPTHLIKTRGQQVTLRCSSQSGHNTVSWYQQALGQGPQFIFQYYREEENGRGNFPPRFSGLQFPNYSSELNVNALELDDSALYLCASSLRQTGANVLTFGAGSRLTVL.

The rearrangement links TRBV11-3 to TRBJ2-7; 8 positions agree with TRBD2. The CDR3 runs 15 residues. From germline, CDR1 is SGHNT and CDR2 YENEEA. V lost 1 base to trimming and J lost 9 bases; unmatched junction nucleotides: 11. CDR3 amino acids: CASSLGSSGGAVQYF. Written as DNA, the CDR3 is TGTGCCAGCAGCTTAGGATCCAGCGGGGGAGCCGTGCAGTACTTC.

V is TRBV4-1 and J is TRBJ2-1, with 9 bases lining up with TRBD1. Germline V lookup: CDR1 MGHRA, CDR2 YSYEKL. J lost 9 bases, V lost 4 bases, and 1 base had no gene match. The CDR3 loop spans 12 amino acids. The CDR3: CASSLQGAEQFF. The CDR3, as DNA: TGCGCCAGCAGCCTACAGGGGGCTGAGCAGTTCTTC.

The V gene is TRBV5-1, the J gene TRBJ1-2; 9 bases agree with TRBD1. CDR3 length: 15 residues. Losses at the gene ends were 2 bases for V and 8 bases for J; bases not matched to a gene: 10. Per germline, CDR1 SGHRS and CDR2 YFSETQ. As DNA, the CDR3 is TGCGCCAGCAGCTTCCAGGGGGACAGGGAGATAGGCTACACCTTC. This encodes CASSFQGDREIGYTF.

The V gene is TRBV3-1 (or the pseudogene TRBV3-2), the J gene TRBJ1-1, with a weak D call TRBD1 (5 bases). V was pared by 2 bases and J by 2 bases, with 15 bases between. The CDR3 totals 16 residues. Germline CDR1 reads LGHDT; CDR2 reads YNNKEL (reference sequence). CDR3 nucleotides: TGTGCCAGCAGCCAACCGGGACGCCAAACCAACACTGAAGCTTTCTTT. Translating it yields CASSQPGRQTNTEAFF.

As for this clone: Other DNA sequences in the same sample also yield this CDR3. CDR3 DNA sequence: TGTGCCAGCAGCCCCCAGGGCGGCACTGAAGCTTTCTTT. Translating gives CASSPQGGTEAFF. J is TRBJ1-1 and V is TRBV7-9; possible D gene TRBD1, 5 bases. V lost 5 bases to trimming and J lost 4 bases, with 11 bases between them. Germline V gives CDR1 SEHNR, CDR2 FQNEAQ (reference sequence). This CDR3 region has 13 residues. The whole variable domain, filled in from reference TRBV7-9 and TRBJ1-1, reads DTGVSQNPRHKITKRGQNVTFRCDPISEHNRLYWYRQTLGQGPEFLTYFQNEAQLEKSRLLSDRFSAERPKGSFSTLEIQRTEQGDSAMYLCASSPQGGTEAFFGQGTRLTVV.

This sequence joins TRBV6-5 and TRBJ1-5; D is ambiguous. The CDR3 loop spans 14 amino acids. Germline CDR1 reads MNHEY; CDR2 reads SVGAGI. The V end lost 5 bases, the J end lost 7 bases, and 15 bases lay between the germline ends. CDR3 sequence (DNA): TGTGCCAGCAGTCCTGAGAGGAGTTGGCAGCCCCAGCATTTT. It specifies CASSPERSWQPQHF.